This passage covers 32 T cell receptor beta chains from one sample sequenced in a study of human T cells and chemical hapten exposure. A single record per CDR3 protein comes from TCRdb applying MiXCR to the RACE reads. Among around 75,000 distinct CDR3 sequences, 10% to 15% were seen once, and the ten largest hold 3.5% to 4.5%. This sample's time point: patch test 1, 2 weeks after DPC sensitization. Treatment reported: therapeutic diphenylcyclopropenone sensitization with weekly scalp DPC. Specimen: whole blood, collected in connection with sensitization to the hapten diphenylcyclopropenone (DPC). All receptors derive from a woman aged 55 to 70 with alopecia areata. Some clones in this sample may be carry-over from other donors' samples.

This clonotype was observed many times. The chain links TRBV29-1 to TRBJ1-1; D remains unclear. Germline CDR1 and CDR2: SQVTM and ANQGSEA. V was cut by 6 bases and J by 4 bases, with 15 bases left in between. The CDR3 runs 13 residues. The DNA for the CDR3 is TGCAGCGTGGTGGCCTTCCTCCGCACTGAAGCTTTCTTT. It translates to CSVVAFLRTEAFF.

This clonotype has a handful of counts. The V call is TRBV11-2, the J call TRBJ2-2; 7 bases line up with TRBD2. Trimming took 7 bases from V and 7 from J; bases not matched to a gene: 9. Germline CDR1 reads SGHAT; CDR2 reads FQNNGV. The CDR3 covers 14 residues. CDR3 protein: CASNLGLEGGELFF. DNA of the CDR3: TGTGCCAGCAATTTAGGACTAGAGGGCGGGGAGCTGTTTTTT.

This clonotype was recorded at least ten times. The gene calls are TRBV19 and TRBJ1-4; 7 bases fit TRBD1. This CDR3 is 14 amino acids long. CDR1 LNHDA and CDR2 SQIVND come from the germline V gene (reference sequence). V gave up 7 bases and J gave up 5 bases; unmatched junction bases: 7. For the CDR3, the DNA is TGTGCCAGTACCCACCAGGGGGAGAATGAAAAACTGTTTTTT. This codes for CASTHQGENEKLFF. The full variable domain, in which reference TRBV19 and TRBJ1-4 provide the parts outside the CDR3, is DGGITQSPKYLFRKEGQNVTLSCEQNLNHDAMYWYRQDPGQGLRLIYYSQIVNDFQKGDIAEGYSVSREKKESFPLTVTSAQKNPTAFYLCASTHQGENEKLFFGSGTQLSVL.

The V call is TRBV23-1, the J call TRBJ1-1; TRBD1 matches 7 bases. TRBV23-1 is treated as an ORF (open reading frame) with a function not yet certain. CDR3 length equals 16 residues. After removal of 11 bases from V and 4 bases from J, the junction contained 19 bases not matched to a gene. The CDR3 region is CAGIISGQPRGTEAFF. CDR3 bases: TGCGCCGGCATTATATCGGGACAGCCAAGGGGCACTGAAGCTTTCTTT.

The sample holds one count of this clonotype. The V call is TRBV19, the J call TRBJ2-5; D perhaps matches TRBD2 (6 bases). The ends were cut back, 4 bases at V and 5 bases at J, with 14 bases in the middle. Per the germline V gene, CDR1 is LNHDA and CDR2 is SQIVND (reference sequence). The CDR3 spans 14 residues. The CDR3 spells CASSTSGVSETQYF. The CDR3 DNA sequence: TGTGCCAGTAGTACCTCGGGAGTAAGCGAGACCCAGTACTTC.

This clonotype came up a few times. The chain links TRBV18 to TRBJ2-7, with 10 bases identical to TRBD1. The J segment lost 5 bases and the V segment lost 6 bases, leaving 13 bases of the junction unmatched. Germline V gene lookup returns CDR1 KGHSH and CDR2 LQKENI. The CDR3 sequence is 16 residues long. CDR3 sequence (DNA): TGTGCCAGCTCTCTTGCAGGGGGACAGGGGTTCCACGAGCAGTACTTC. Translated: CASSLAGGQGFHEQYF.

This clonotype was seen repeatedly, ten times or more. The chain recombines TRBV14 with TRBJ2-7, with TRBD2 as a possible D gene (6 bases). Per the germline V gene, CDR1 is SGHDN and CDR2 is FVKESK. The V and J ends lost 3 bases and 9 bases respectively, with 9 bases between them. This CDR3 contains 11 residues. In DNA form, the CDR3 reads TGTGCCAGCAGCCAGGGACTGGTGCAGTACTTC. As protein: CASSQGLVQYF. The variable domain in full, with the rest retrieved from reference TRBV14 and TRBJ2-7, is EAGVTQFPSHSVIEKGQTVTLRCDPISGHDNLYWYRRVMGKEIKFLLHFVKESKQDESGMPNNRFLAERTGGTYSTLKVQPAELEDSGVYFCASSQGLVQYFGPGTRLTVT.

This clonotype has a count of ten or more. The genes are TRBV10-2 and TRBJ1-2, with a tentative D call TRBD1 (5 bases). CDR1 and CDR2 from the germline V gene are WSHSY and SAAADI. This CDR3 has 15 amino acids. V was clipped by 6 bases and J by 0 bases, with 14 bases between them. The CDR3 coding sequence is TGCGCCAGCAGAGGGGCAGGACGACCTAACTATGGCTACACCTTC. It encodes CASRGAGRPNYGYTF.

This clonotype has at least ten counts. CDR3 sequence (DNA): TGTGCCAGCAGTGAAATCGCCGGGACAGGGGGCATTCCCAAAAACATTCAGTACTTC. It codes for CASSEIAGTGGIPKNIQYF. The J gene is TRBJ2-4, the V gene TRBV2, with 12 bases identical to TRBD1. This CDR3 region has 19 residues. Germline values: CDR1 SNHLY, CDR2 FYNNEI. V lost 2 bases, J lost 2 bases, and 10 bases stayed unmatched.

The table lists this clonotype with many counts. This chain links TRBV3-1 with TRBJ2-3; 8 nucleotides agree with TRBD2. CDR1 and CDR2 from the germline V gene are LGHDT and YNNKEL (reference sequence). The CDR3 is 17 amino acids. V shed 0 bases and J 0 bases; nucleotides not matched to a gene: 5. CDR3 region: CASSQDVAGGSTDTQYF. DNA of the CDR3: TGTGCCAGCAGCCAAGATGTGGCGGGGGGCAGCACAGATACGCAGTATTTT.

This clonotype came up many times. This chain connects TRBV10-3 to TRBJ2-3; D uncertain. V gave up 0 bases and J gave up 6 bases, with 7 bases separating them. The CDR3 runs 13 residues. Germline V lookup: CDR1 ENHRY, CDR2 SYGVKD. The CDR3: CAISESNGDTQYF. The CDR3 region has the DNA TGTGCCATCAGTGAGTCGAATGGGGATACGCAGTATTTT.

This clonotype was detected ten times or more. CDR3 sequence reads: CASSLLPGDGYTF. Here the CDR3 DNA reads TGCGCCAGCAGCTTATTGCCAGGTGATGGCTACACCTTC. The chain carries TRBV5-1 and TRBJ1-2; no definite D call. V was cut by 2 bases and J by 6 bases, with 11 bases left in between. Per germline, CDR1 SGHRS and CDR2 YFSETQ. This CDR3 spans 13 amino acids.

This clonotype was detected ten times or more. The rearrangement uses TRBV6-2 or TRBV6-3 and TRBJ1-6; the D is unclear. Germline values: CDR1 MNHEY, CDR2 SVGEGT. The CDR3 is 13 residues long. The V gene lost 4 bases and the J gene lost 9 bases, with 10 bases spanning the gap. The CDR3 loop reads CASSSRSSSPLHF. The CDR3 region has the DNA TGTGCCAGCAGTTCTAGGTCGAGTTCACCCCTCCACTTT.

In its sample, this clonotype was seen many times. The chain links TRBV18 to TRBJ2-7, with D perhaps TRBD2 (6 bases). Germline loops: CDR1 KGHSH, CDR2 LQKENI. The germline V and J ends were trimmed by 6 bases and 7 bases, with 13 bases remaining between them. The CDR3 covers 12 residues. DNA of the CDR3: TGTGCCAGCTCCAGTCCGGGGAGGGAGCAGTACTTC. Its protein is CASSSPGREQYF.

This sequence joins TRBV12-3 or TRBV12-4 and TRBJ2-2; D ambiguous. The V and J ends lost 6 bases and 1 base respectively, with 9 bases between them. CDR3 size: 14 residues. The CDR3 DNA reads TGTGCCAGCAGCCCGACGAGGAACACCGGGGAGCTGTTTTTT. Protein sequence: CASSPTRNTGELFF.

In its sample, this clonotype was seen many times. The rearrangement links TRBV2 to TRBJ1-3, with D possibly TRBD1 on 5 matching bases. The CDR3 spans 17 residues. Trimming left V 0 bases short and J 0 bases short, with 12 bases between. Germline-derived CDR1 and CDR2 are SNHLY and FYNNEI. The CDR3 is CASSEALHDSSGNTIYF. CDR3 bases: TGTGCCAGCAGTGAAGCGCTTCATGACAGCTCTGGAAACACCATATATTTT. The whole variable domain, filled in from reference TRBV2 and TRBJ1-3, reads EPEVTQTPSHQVTQMGQEVILRCVPISNHLYFYWYRQILGQKVEFLVSFYNNEISEKSEIFDDQFSVERPDGSNFTLKIRSTKLEDSAMYFCASSEALHDSSGNTIYFGEGSWLTVV.

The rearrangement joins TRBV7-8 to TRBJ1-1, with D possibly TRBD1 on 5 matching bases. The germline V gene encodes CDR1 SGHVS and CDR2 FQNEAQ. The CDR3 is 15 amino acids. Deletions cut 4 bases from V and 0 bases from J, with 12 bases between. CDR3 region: CASSSTQGMNTEAFF. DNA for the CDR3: TGTGCCAGCAGCTCCACGCAGGGCATGAACACTGAAGCTTTCTTT.

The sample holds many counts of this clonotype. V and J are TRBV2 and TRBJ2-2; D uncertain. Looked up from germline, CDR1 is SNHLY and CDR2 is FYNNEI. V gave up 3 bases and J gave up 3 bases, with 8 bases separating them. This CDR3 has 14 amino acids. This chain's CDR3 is CASSEFRHTGELFF. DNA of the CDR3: TGTGCCAGCAGTGAGTTTCGGCACACCGGGGAGCTGTTTTTT.

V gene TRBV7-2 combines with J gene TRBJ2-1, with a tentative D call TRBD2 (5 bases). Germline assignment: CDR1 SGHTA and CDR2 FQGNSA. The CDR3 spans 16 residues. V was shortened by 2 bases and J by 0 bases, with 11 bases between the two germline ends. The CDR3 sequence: CASSLIAGSSYNEQFF. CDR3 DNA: TGTGCCAGCAGCTTAATTGCGGGTAGCTCCTACAATGAGCAGTTCTTC.

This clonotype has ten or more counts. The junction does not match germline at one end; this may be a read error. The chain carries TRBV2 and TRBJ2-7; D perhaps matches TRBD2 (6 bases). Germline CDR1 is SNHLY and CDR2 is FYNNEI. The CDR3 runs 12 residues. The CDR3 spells CASSWDSDEQYF. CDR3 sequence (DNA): TGTGCCAGCAGTTGGGACTCCGACGAGCAGTACTTC. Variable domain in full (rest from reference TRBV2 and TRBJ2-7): EPEVTQTPSHQVTQMGQEVILRCVPISNHLYFYWYRQILGQKVEFLVSFYNNEISEKSEIFDDQFSVERPDGSNFTLKIRSTKLEDSAMYFCASSWDSDEQYFGPGTRLTVT.

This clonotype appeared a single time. The CDR3 nucleotides are TGCAGCGTTTCCGGGACTCCCAAGTGGGGAAAGCAGTTCTTC. This translates into CSVSGTPKWGKQFF. The chain joins TRBV29-1 to TRBJ2-1; D possibly corresponds to TRBD2 (6 bases). This CDR3 comprises 14 residues. Trimming took off 5 bases at V and 11 bases at J, with 22 bases between the two ends. The germline gives CDR1 SQVTM, CDR2 ANQGSEA.

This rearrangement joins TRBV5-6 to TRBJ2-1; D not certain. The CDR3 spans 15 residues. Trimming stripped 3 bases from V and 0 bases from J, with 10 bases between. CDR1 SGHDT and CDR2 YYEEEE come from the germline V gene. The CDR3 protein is CASSSDGSSYNEQFF. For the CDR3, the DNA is TGTGCCAGCAGCTCGGACGGAAGCTCCTACAATGAGCAGTTCTTC. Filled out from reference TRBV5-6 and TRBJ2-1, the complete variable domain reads DAGVTQSPTHLIKTRGQQVTLRCSPKSGHDTVSWYQQALGQGPQFIFQYYEEEERQRGNFPDRFSGHQFPNYSSELNVNALLLGDSALYLCASSSDGSSYNEQFFGPGTRLTVL.

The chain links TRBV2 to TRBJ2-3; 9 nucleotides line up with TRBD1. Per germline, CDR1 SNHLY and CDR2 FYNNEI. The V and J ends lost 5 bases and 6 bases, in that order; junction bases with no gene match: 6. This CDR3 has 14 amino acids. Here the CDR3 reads CASSRDRASDTQYF. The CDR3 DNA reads TGTGCCAGCAGTAGGGACAGGGCGTCGGATACGCAGTATTTT.

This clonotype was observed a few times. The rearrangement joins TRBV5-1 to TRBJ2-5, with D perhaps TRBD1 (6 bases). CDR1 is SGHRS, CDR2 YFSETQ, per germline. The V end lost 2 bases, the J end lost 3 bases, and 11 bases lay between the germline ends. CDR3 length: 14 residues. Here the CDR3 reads CASSLTGIKETQYF. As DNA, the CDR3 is TGCGCCAGCAGCTTAACAGGGATTAAAGAGACCCAGTACTTC.

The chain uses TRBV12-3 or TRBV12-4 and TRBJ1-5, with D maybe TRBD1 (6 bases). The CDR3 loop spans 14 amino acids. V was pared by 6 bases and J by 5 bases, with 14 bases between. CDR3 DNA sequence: TGTGCCAGCAGCCGGACAGTAATCGATCAGCCCCAGCATTTT. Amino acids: CASSRTVIDQPQHF.

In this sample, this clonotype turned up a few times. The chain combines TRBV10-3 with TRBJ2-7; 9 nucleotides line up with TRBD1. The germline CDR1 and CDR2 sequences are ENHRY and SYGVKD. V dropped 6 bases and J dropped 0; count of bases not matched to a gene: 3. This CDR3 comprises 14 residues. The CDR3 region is CAIRETGGSYEQYF. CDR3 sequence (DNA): TGTGCCATCAGGGAGACAGGGGGCTCCTACGAGCAGTACTTC.

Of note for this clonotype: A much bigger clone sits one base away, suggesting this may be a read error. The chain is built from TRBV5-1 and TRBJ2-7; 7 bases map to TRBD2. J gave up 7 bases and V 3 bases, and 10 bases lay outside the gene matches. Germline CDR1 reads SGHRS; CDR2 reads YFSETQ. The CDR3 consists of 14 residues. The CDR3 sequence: CASSSSGVLREQYF. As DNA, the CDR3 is TGCGCCAGCAGCTCGAGCGGGGTACTACGGGAGCAGTACTTC.

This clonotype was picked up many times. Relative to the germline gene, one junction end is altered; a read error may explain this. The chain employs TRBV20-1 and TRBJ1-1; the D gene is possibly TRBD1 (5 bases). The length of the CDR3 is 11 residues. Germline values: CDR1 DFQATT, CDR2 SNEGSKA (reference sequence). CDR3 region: CSARDPGGLRF. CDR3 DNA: TGCAGTGCTAGAGATCCGGGGGGGTTGCGATTT.

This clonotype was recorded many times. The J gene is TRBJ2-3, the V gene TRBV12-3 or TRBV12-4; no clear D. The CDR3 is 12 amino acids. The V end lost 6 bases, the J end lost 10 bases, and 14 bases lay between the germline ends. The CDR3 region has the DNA TGTGCCAGCAGCCCGAATCCGTCTCCGCAGTATTTT. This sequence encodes CASSPNPSPQYF.

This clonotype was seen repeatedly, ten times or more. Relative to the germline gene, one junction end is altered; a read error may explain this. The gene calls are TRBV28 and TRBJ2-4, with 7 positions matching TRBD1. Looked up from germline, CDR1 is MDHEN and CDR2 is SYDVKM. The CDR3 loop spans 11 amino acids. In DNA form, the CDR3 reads TGTGCCAGCAGTTTAGGACAGGCAATCGAATTC. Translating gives CASSLGQAIEF.

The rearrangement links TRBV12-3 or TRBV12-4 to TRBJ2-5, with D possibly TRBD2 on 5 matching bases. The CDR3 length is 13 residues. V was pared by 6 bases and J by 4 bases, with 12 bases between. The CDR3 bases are TGTGCCAGCAGGACCGGACTGATAGAGACCCAGTACTTC. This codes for CASRTGLIETQYF.

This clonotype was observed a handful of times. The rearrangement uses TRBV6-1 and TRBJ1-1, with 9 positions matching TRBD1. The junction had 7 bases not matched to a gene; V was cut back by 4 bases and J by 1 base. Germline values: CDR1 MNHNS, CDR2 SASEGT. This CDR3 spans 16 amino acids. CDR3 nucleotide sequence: TGTGCCAGCAGTGCCGATGGGACAGGGCAGAACACTGAAGCTTTCTTT. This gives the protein CASSADGTGQNTEAFF.